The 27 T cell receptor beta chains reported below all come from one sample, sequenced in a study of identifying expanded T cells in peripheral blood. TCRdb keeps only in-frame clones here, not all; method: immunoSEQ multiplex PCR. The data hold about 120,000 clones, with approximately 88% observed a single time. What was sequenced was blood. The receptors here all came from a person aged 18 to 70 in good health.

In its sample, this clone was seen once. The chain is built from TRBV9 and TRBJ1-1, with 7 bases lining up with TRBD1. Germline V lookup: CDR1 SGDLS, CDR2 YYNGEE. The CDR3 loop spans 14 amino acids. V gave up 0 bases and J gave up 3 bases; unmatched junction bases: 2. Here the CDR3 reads CASSVGRGDTEAFF. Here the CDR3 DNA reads TGTGCCAGCAGCGTAGGCAGGGGGGACACTGAAGCTTTCTTT.

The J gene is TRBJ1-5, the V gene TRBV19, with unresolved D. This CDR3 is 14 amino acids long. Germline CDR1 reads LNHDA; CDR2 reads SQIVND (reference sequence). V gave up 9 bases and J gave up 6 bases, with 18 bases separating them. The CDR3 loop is CASQVKTWSQPQHF. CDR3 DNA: TGTGCCAGCCAAGTGAAGACATGGAGTCAGCCCCAGCATTTT.

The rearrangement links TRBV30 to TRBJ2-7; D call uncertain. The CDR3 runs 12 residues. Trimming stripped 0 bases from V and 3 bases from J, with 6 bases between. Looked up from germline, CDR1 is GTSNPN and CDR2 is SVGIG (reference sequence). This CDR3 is CAWSVTFYEQYF. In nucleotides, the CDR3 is TGTGCCTGGAGTGTAACTTTCTACGAGCAGTACTTC.

CDR3 sequence: CSVGLNPGTGLGGYTF. CDR3 sequence (DNA): TGCAGCGTTGGGCTGAATCCCGGGACAGGGTTAGGAGGCTACACCTTC. The rearrangement links TRBV29-1 to TRBJ1-2; 9 bases map to TRBD1. V dropped 4 bases and J dropped 8; count of bases not matched to a gene: 17. Germline V gene lookup returns CDR1 SQVTM and CDR2 ANQGSEA. The CDR3 is 16 residues long.

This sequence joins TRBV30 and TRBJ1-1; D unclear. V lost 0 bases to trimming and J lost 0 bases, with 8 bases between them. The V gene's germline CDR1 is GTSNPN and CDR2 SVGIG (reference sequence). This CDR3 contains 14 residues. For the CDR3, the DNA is TGTGCCTGGAGTGTAGCCAGCTTGAACACTGAAGCTTTCTTT. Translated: CAWSVASLNTEAFF.

CDR3 protein: CAWSRGTATYEQYF. CDR3 coding DNA: TGTGCCTGGAGCAGGGGGACAGCGACCTACGAGCAGTACTTC. The V call is TRBV30, the J call TRBJ2-7; TRBD1 matches at 7 bases. This CDR3 contains 14 residues. Germline CDR1 GTSNPN, CDR2 SVGIG (reference sequence). The V segment lost 3 bases and the J segment 2 bases; nucleotides outside the gene matches: 7.

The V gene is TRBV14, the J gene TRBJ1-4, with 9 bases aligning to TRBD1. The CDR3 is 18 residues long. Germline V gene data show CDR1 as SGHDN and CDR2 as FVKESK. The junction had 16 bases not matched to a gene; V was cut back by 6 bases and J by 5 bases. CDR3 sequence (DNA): TGTGCCAGCAGAAGTGCCTCCGACAGGGGGGTTCTAAATGAAAAACTGTTTTTT. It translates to CASRSASDRGVLNEKLFF.

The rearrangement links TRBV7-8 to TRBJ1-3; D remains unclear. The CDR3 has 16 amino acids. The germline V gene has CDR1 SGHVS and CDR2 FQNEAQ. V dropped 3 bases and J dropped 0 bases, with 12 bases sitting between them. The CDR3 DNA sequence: TGTGCCAGCAGCTTTTACAGACCCCTCTCTGGAAACACCATATATTTT. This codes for CASSFYRPLSGNTIYF.

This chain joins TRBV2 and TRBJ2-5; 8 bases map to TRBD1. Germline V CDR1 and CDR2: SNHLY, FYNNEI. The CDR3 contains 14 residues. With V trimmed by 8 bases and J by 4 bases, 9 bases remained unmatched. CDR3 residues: CASQRQGKVETQYF. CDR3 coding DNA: TGTGCCAGCCAACGACAGGGGAAGGTAGAGACCCAGTACTTC.

CDR3 coding DNA: TGTGCCAGTAGTATTTTAGGACAGGGGTACCAGCCCCAGCATTTT. As protein: CASSILGQGYQPQHF. J is TRBJ1-5 and V is TRBV19, with TRBD1 matching 9 bases. V shed 3 bases, J shed 7 bases, and the junction held 7 bases outside the gene matches. Germline V gene lookup returns CDR1 LNHDA and CDR2 SQIVND (reference sequence). The CDR3 is 15 amino acids.

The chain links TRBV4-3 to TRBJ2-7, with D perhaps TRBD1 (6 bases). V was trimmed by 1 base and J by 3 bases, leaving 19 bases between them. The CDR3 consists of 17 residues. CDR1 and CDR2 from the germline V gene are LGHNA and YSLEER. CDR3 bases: TGCGCCAGCAGCCAAGTAATTATTGGTAGGGGGAGCTACGAGCAGTACTTC. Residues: CASSQVIIGRGSYEQYF.

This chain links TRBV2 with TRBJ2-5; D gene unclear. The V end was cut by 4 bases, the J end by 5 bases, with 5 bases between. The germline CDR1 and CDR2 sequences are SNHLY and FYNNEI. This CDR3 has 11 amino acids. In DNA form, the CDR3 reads TGTGCCAGCAGTGTGGGGGAGACCCAGTACTTC. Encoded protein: CASSVGETQYF.

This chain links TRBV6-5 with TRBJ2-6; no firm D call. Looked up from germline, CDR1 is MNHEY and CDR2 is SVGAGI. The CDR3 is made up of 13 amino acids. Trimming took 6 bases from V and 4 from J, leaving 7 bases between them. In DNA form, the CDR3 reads TGTGCCAGCAGCTACGTAGGGGCCAACGTCCTGACTTTC. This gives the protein CASSYVGANVLTF.

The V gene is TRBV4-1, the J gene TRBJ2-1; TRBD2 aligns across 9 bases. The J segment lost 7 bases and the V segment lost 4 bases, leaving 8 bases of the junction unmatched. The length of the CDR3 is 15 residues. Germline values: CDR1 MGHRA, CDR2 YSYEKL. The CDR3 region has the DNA TGCGCCAGCAGCCTGGTCCTAGCGGGGCGAAATGAGCAGTTCTTC. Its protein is CASSLVLAGRNEQFF.

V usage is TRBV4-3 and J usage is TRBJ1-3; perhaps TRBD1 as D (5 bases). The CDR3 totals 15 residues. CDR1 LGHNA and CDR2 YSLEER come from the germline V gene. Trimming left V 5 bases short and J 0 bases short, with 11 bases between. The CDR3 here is CASSGGSNSGNTIYF. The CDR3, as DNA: TGCGCCAGCAGCGGGGGGAGTAACTCTGGAAACACCATATATTTT.

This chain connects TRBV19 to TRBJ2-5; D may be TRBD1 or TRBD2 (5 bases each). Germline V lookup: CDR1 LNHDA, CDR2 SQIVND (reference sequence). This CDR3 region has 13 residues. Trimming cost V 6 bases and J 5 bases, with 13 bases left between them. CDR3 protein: CASRKSGTETQYF. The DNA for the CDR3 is TGTGCCAGTAGGAAGTCGGGGACGGAGACCCAGTACTTC.

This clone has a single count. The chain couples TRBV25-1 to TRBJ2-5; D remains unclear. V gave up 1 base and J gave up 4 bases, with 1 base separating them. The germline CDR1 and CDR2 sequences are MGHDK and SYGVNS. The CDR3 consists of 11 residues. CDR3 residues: CASSELETQYF. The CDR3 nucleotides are TGTGCCAGCAGTGAATTAGAGACCCAGTACTTC.

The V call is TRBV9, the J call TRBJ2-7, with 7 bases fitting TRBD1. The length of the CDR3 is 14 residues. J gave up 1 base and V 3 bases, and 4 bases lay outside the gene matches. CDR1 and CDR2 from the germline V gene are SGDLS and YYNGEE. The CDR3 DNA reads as TGTGCCAGCAGCGGGGGACAGACTTCCTACGAGCAGTACTTC. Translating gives CASSGGQTSYEQYF.

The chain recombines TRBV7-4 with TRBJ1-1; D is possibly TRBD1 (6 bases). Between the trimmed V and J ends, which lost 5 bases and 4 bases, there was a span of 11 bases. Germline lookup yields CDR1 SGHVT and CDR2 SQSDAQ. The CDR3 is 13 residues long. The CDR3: CASSERGGTEAFF. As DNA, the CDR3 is TGTGCCAGCAGCGAGAGAGGGGGCACTGAAGCTTTCTTT. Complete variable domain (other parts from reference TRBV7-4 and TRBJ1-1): GAGVSQSPRYKVAKRGRDVALRCDSISGHVTLYWYRQTLGQGSEVLTYSQSDAQRDKSGRPSGRFSAERPERSVSTLKIQRTEQGDSAVYLCASSERGGTEAFFGQGTRLTVV.

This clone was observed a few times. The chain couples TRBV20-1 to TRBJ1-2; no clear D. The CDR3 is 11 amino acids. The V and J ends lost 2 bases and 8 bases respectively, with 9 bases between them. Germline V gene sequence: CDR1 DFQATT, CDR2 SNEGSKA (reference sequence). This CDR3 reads CSARIPRGYTF. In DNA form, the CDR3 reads TGCAGTGCTAGAATCCCAAGGGGCTACACCTTC.

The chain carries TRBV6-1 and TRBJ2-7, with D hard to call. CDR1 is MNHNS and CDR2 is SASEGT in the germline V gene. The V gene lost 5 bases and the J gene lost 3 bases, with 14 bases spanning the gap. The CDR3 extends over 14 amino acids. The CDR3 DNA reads TGTGCCAGCAGTCAAGACACCAGAAACTACGAGCAGTACTTC. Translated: CASSQDTRNYEQYF.

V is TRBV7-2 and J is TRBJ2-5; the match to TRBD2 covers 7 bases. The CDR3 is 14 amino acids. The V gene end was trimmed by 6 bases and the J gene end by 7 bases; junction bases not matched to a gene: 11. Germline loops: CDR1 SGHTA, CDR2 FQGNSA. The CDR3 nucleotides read TGTGCCAGCAGACGGGACTACCCGACGGGGACCCAGTACTTC. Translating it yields CASRRDYPTGTQYF.

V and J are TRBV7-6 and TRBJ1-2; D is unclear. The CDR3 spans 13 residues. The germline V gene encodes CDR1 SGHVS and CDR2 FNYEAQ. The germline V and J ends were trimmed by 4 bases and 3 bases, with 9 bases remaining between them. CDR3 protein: CASSSGPDYGYTF. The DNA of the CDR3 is TGTGCCAGCAGCTCGGGCCCGGACTATGGCTACACCTTC.

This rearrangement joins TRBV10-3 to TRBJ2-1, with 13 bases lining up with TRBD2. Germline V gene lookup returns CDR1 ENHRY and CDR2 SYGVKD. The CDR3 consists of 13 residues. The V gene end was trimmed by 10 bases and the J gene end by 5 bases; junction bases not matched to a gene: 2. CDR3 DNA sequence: TGTGCCACTGGGACTAGCGGGGACAATGAGCAGTTCTTC. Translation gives CATGTSGDNEQFF.

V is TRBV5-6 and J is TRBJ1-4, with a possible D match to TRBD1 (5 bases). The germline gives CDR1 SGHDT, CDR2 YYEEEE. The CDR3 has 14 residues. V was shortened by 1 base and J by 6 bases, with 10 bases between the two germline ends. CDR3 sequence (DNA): TGTGCCAGCAGCTTGTTGGGAGGGGATGAAAAACTGTTTTTT. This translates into CASSLLGGDEKLFF.

The CDR3: CASSEQEDVAGGSYEQYF. CDR3 nucleotides: TGTGCCAGCAGCGAGCAGGAGGATGTAGCGGGGGGCTCCTACGAGCAGTACTTC. V and J are TRBV9 and TRBJ2-7, with TRBD2 identical over 10 bases. CDR3 length: 18 amino acids. J lost 0 bases, V lost 3 bases, and 12 bases had no gene match. Germline CDR1 reads SGDLS; CDR2 reads YYNGEE.

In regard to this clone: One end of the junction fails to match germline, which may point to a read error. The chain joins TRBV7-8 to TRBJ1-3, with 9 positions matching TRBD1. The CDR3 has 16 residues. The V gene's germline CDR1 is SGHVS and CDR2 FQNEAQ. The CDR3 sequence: CASSATWTGVGDTIYF. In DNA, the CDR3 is TGTGCCAGCAGCGCGACATGGACAGGGGTTGGAGACACCATATATTTT.